These 13 T cell receptor beta chains were all obtained from the same sample, sequenced in a study of tumor-infiltrating lymphocytes in primary liver carcinoma. From around 500 ng of total RNA, TCR beta-specific cDNA was reverse-transcribed using a constant-region primer. Slightly modified ARM-PCR with three nested multiplex PCR rounds yielded TCR beta libraries. The two initial PCR rounds, about 9 cycles each, used TRBV1-TRBV30 forward and C-beta reverse primers. Each CDR3 protein gets one entry after TCRdb re-called the multiplex PCR reads with MiXCR. Counted here are around 120,000 distinct CDR3 sequences, about 68% occurring once; the ten biggest clones make up approximately 10%. Without any cell sorting, about 18-31 mg of bulk tissue yielded co-extracted RNA and DNA. The sequenced sample was liver tumor tissue from sampling region 1. Subset denoted: tumor region T1, superior pole. The receptors derive from a woman aged 55-70 years with primary liver carcinoma and hepatitis B virus infection.

This clonotype was recorded a few times. The chain combines TRBV4-2 with TRBJ2-1, with 11 bases aligning to TRBD2. CDR1 LGHNA and CDR2 YNFKEQ come from the germline V gene. CDR3 size: 16 residues. Unmatched junction bases numbered 3, after V lost 3 bases and J lost 2 bases. The CDR3 region has the DNA TGTGCCAGCAGCCAGGTAGCGGGAGGGGCCTACAATGAGCAGTTCTTC. Residues: CASSQVAGGAYNEQFF.

In the case of this clonotype: Given a much more abundant clone one base away, this may be a read error. The J gene is TRBJ2-1, the V gene TRBV29-1, with no clear D. In germline, CDR1 is SQVTM, CDR2 ANQGSEA. This CDR3 comprises 11 residues. V lost 6 bases to trimming and J lost 6 bases, with 9 bases between them. The CDR3 is CSVREPNEQFF. CDR3 nucleotide sequence: TGCAGCGTCCGAGAACCCAATGAGCAGTTCTTC.

This clonotype has a count of ten or more. The chain has TRBV10-3 and TRBJ2-5; 8 bases match TRBD1. This CDR3 contains 14 residues. The germline CDR1 and CDR2 sequences are ENHRY and SYGVKD. V lost 4 bases to trimming and J lost 1 base; unmatched junction nucleotides: 2. Written as DNA, the CDR3 is TGTGCCATCAGTGCGGGACAGGTCCAAGAGACCCAGTACTTC. This gives the protein CAISAGQVQETQYF.

About this clonotype: The germline gene is not matched at one end of the junction; a read error may be the cause. The CDR3 region is CGSSFRLARYNEQFF. In DNA, the CDR3 is TGTGGCAGCAGCTTCCGACTAGCTAGGTACAATGAGCAGTTCTTC. The V and J genes are TRBV13 and TRBJ2-1, with 7 nucleotides matching TRBD2. The length of the CDR3 is 15 residues. Germline values: CDR1 PRHDT, CDR2 FYEKMQ (reference sequence). The full variable domain, completed using reference TRBV13 and TRBJ2-1, is AAGVIQSPRHLIKEKRETATLKCYPIPRHDTVYWYQQGPGQDPQFLISFYEKMQSDKGSIPDRFSAQQFSDYHSELNMSSLELGDSALYFCGSSFRLARYNEQFFGPGTRLTVL.

This clonotype was found a few times. The V and J genes are TRBV7-9 and TRBJ2-5, with 9 bases that match TRBD1. The germline V gene has CDR1 SEHNR and CDR2 FQNEAQ (reference sequence). With V trimmed by 4 bases and J by 5 bases, 5 bases remained unmatched. The CDR3 contains 14 residues. The CDR3 coding sequence is TGTGCCAGCAGCTCGGACAGGGGTTTGGAGACCCAGTACTTC. Residues: CASSSDRGLETQYF.

A remark on this clonotype: The junction does not match germline at one end; this may be a read error. The V gene is TRBV11-2, the J gene TRBJ2-4; 14 bases agree with TRBD2. Germline CDR1 and CDR2: SGHAT and FQNNGV. The CDR3 spans 19 residues. The CDR3 sequence is CVSSPRLAGGPRIKNIQYF. The CDR3 DNA is TGTGTCAGCAGCCCTCGACTAGCGGGGGGGCCTCGGATCAAGAACATTCAGTACTTC.

About this clonotype itself: A much more abundant neighbour one base away suggests this may be a read error. This chain links TRBV7-8 with TRBJ2-4, with D perhaps TRBD1 (5 bases). Germline lookup yields CDR1 SGHVS and CDR2 FQNEAQ. The length of the CDR3 is 16 residues. For the CDR3, the DNA is TGTGCCAGCAGCCCTTTACCCCCAGGGATGAGCTACATTCGGTACTTC. Its translation: CASSPLPPGMSYIRYF.

Judged by abundance, this clonotype is medium-sized (0.01 to 0.1%). The chain carries TRBV11-2 and TRBJ1-1; unclear D gene. Between the trimmed V and J ends, which lost 5 bases and 0 bases, there was a span of 7 bases. This CDR3 is 13 amino acids long. Germline V gives CDR1 SGHAT, CDR2 FQNNGV. The CDR3 coding sequence is TGTGCCAGCAGCCCTAGAATGAACACTGAAGCTTTCTTT. Protein sequence: CASSPRMNTEAFF. The full variable domain, its missing parts supplied by reference TRBV11-2 and TRBJ1-1, is EAGVAQSPRYKIIEKRQSVAFWCNPISGHATLYWYQQILGQGPKLLIQFQNNGVVDDSQLPKDRFSAERLKGVDSTLKIQPAKLEDSAVYLCASSPRMNTEAFFGQGTRLTVV.

The rearrangement links TRBV6-5 to TRBJ1-1; D gene ambiguous. Per germline, CDR1 MNHEY and CDR2 SVGAGI. Trimming removed 6 bases from V and 6 bases from J, with 17 bases in between. The CDR3 length is 14 residues. The CDR3 region is CASSPSADTPEAFF. The CDR3 DNA reads as TGTGCCAGCAGCCCTAGCGCCGACACCCCTGAAGCTTTCTTT.

This sequence joins TRBV2 and TRBJ2-3; D is perhaps TRBD1 (5 bases). V dropped 3 bases and J dropped 10 bases, with 14 bases sitting between them. CDR1 is SNHLY, CDR2 FYNNEI, per germline. The CDR3 has 13 residues. This CDR3 reads CASSEGPGRAQYF. Here the CDR3 DNA reads TGTGCCAGCAGTGAGGGGCCAGGAAGGGCGCAGTATTTT.

The V gene is TRBV7-9, the J gene TRBJ1-1; 11 bases agree with TRBD1. The V segment lost 9 bases and the J segment 5 bases; nucleotides outside the gene matches: 11. This CDR3 spans 15 amino acids. The germline V gene encodes CDR1 SEHNR and CDR2 FQNEAQ (reference sequence). The CDR3: CARSRPGTGGTEAFF. In DNA, the CDR3 is TGTGCCAGGAGCCGACCGGGGACAGGGGGTACTGAAGCTTTCTTT.

Concerning this clonotype itself: A much larger clone lies a single base off, so this may be a read error. The rearrangement joins TRBV6-1 to TRBJ2-6; TRBD1 is a possible D gene (7 bases). The CDR3 is made up of 14 amino acids. Germline loops: CDR1 MNHNS, CDR2 SASEGT. The CDR3 protein is CASTLGGGVNVLTF. The DNA for the CDR3 is TGTGCCAGCACTCTAGGGGGCGGGGTCAACGTCCTGACTTTC.

The chain joins TRBV6-6 to TRBJ2-1; 7 nucleotides agree with TRBD2. The CDR3 is 13 residues long. Germline lookup yields CDR1 MNHNY and CDR2 SVGAGI (reference sequence). V lost 11 bases to trimming and J lost 9 bases; unmatched junction nucleotides: 13. DNA of the CDR3: TGTGCCTACACACACGAGGGGAGGGGTGAGCAGTTCTTC. Its translation is CAYTHEGRGEQFF.